The rows below give T cell receptor beta chains drawn from one sample of a study of sequential checkpoint blockade in melanoma. Here immunoSEQ multiplex PCR was the method, and the copy in TCRdb shows in-frame clones only, minus some. The repertoire holds about 27,000 clones, with approximately 80% as singletons. Sequencing was performed on CD8+ T cells sorted from blood (inferred from file names), taken from a patient given nivolumab and ipilimumab in sequence. All receptors derive from a human donor with melanoma. Both conserved end residues are part of each CDR3. Each record gives: J gene, V gene, CDR3 protein.

J: TRBJ2-7; V: TRBV28; CDR3: CASSHRGYSYEQYF
J: TRBJ1-4; V: TRBV7-6; CDR3: CASSLGTGASEKLFF
J: TRBJ2-3; V: TRBV5-5; CDR3: CASSIGQTATDTQYF
J: TRBJ2-7; V: TRBV5-6; CDR3: CASSLQGRSYEQYF
J: TRBJ2-2; V: TRBV27; CDR3: CASSPYYGTELFF
J: TRBJ1-6; V: TRBV7-9; CDR3: CASSPRPARRGETGSPLHF
J: TRBJ2-7; V: TRBV6-5; CDR3: CASSYSYKDSPYEQYF
J: TRBJ2-7; V: TRBV7-9; CDR3: CASSSLQGKANYEQYF
J: TRBJ2-6; V: TRBV4-1; CDR3: CASSQMGAYGANVLTF
J: TRBJ2-2; V: TRBV7-3; CDR3: CASSLIGTGELFF
J: TRBJ1-2; V: TRBV27; CDR3: CAIFREAADGYTF
J: TRBJ1-4; V: TRBV7-2; CDR3: CASSPYAGATNEKLFF
J: TRBJ2-3; V: TRBV7-3; CDR3: CASSLTSGGPPGDTQYF
J: TRBJ2-5; V: TRBV7-9; CDR3: CASSLAAGWQETQYF
J: TRBJ2-7; V: TRBV20-1; CDR3: CSADRSYEQYF
J: TRBJ1-2; V: TRBV5-1; CDR3: CASSTHTGGGYTF
J: TRBJ2-2; V: TRBV27; CDR3: CASSFGTGELFF
J: TRBJ2-4; V: TRBV5-1; CDR3: CASSLTGGTGSAKNIQYF
J: TRBJ1-3; V: TRBV29-1; CDR3: CSVDPQGGDTIYF